A selection of T cell receptor beta chains follows, all from one sample in a study of metastatic and nonmetastatic thyroid tumors. Through MiXCR, TCRdb re-clonotyped the PCR reads. The table lists around 35,000 clones, 17% of them singletons. Sequenced input: blood. These receptors were taken from a male donor with papillary thyroid cancer or a benign thyroid nodule (not recorded which). Some clones in this sample may be carry-over from other donors' samples. Each CDR3 is given with its conserved first and last residue. A D gene is named only where the DNA matches it firmly. For some rows the clone size is stated as once, few or many, or as a class when expanded; others skip it.

clone_size: many; d_call: TRBD2; v_call: TRBV10-2; j_call: TRBJ2-7; cdr3_aa: CASTEAGALSEQYF; cdr3_nt: TGCGCCAGCACCGAAGCGGGGGCCTTGAGCGAGCAGTACTTC
clone_size: NA; d_call: TRBD2; v_call: TRBV7-8; j_call: TRBJ2-2; cdr3_aa: CASSPWREGGVAGELFF; cdr3_nt: TGTGCCAGCAGCCCTTGGAGGGAGGGAGGGGTCGCCGGGGAGCTGTTTTTT
clone_size: medium-sized; d_call: NA; v_call: TRBV6-1; j_call: TRBJ2-7; cdr3_aa: CASSEQDGTDEQYF; cdr3_nt: TGTGCCAGCAGTGAACAGGACGGCACAGACGAGCAGTACTTC
clone_size: many; d_call: NA; v_call: TRBV7-6; j_call: TRBJ1-6; cdr3_aa: CASSSQQGIGSPLHF; cdr3_nt: TGTGCCAGCAGCTCACAACAGGGTATAGGTTCACCCCTCCACTTT
clone_size: few; d_call: NA; v_call: TRBV28; j_call: TRBJ1-2; cdr3_aa: CASSAQGQFYGYTF; cdr3_nt: TGTGCCAGCAGTGCCCAAGGACAGTTCTATGGCTACACCTTC
clone_size: many; d_call: TRBD1; v_call: TRBV20-1; j_call: TRBJ2-5; cdr3_aa: CSARPPQGVRETQYF; cdr3_nt: TGCAGTGCTAGGCCTCCACAGGGGGTCCGAGAGACCCAGTACTTC
clone_size: many; d_call: NA; v_call: TRBV5-1; j_call: TRBJ2-3; cdr3_aa: CASRPGVVDTDTQYF; cdr3_nt: TGCGCCAGCCGACCAGGGGTGGTAGATACAGATACGCAGTATTTT
clone_size: NA; d_call: TRBD2; v_call: TRBV5-6; j_call: TRBJ2-1; cdr3_aa: CASSWTGTSFSDEQFF; cdr3_nt: TGTGCCAGCAGCTGGACCGGGACTAGTTTTTCGGATGAGCAGTTCTTC
clone_size: many; d_call: NA; v_call: TRBV6-1; j_call: TRBJ1-2; cdr3_aa: CASSERQAGGYGYTF; cdr3_nt: TGTGCCAGCAGTGAGCGGCAGGCGGGGGGCTATGGCTACACCTTC
clone_size: many; d_call: NA; v_call: TRBV4-1; j_call: TRBJ2-5; cdr3_aa: CASSQDKETQYF; cdr3_nt: TGCGCCAGCAGCCAAGATAAAGAGACCCAGTACTTC
clone_size: many; d_call: TRBD1; v_call: TRBV12-3/TRBV12-4; j_call: TRBJ1-4; cdr3_aa: CASSATGGSEKLFF; cdr3_nt: TGTGCCAGCAGTGCCACAGGGGGGTCTGAAAAACTGTTTTTT
clone_size: many; d_call: TRBD1; v_call: TRBV20-1; j_call: TRBJ2-5; cdr3_aa: CSAGGTAQETQYF; cdr3_nt: TGCAGTGCTGGTGGGACAGCTCAAGAGACCCAGTACTTC
clone_size: few; d_call: NA; v_call: TRBV6-2/TRBV6-3; j_call: TRBJ2-1; cdr3_aa: CASSWGTGNEQFF; cdr3_nt: TGTGCCAGCAGTTGGGGGACGGGCAATGAGCAGTTCTTC
clone_size: NA; d_call: TRBD1; v_call: TRBV28; j_call: TRBJ2-7; cdr3_aa: CASIPLVQGAGEQYF; cdr3_nt: TGTGCCAGCATCCCGCTGGTACAGGGGGCGGGCGAGCAGTACTTC
clone_size: medium-sized; d_call: NA; v_call: TRBV2; j_call: TRBJ2-7; cdr3_aa: CASSEGDSRGTYEQYF; cdr3_nt: TGTGCCAGCAGTGAAGGAGACTCGCGGGGTACCTACGAGCAGTACTTC
clone_size: once; d_call: NA; v_call: TRBV7-6; j_call: TRBJ2-7; cdr3_aa: CASISFSGAYEQYF; cdr3_nt: TGTGCCAGCATCTCCTTCTCCGGGGCCTACGAGCAGTACTTC
clone_size: few; d_call: TRBD2; v_call: TRBV6-4; j_call: TRBJ2-2; cdr3_aa: CASSLLGRVGLAGGVRTGELFF; cdr3_nt: TGTGCCAGCAGTCTTCTAGGGAGGGTGGGACTAGCGGGAGGAGTAAGGACCGGGGAGCTGTTTTTT
clone_size: many; d_call: TRBD2; v_call: TRBV29-1; j_call: TRBJ2-3; cdr3_aa: CSARTSGKSDTQYF; cdr3_nt: TGCAGCGCCCGGACTAGCGGGAAGTCAGATACGCAGTATTTT
clone_size: many; d_call: TRBD2; v_call: TRBV5-4; j_call: TRBJ2-7; cdr3_aa: CASSQSGSGYEQYF; cdr3_nt: TGTGCCAGCAGCCAGAGCGGGAGTGGGTACGAGCAGTACTTC
clone_size: NA; d_call: NA; v_call: TRBV11-2; j_call: TRBJ2-4; cdr3_aa: CASSYVVRDGDKNIQYF; cdr3_nt: TGTGCCAGCAGCTACGTCGTGAGGGACGGTGACAAAAACATTCAGTACTTC
clone_size: many; d_call: TRBD1; v_call: TRBV14; j_call: TRBJ2-7; cdr3_aa: CASSPGQKGEQYF; cdr3_nt: TGTGCCAGCAGCCCGGGACAGAAGGGCGAGCAGTACTTC
clone_size: few; d_call: TRBD2; v_call: TRBV6-2/TRBV6-3; j_call: TRBJ2-2; cdr3_aa: CASSYIAGGTAGELFF; cdr3_nt: TGTGCCAGCAGTTATATAGCGGGGGGGACTGCCGGGGAGCTGTTTTTT
clone_size: many; d_call: NA; v_call: TRBV19; j_call: TRBJ1-5; cdr3_aa: CASSILITDNQPQHF; cdr3_nt: TGTGCCAGTAGTATACTTATAACAGACAATCAGCCCCAGCATTTT
clone_size: many; d_call: NA; v_call: TRBV12-3/TRBV12-4; j_call: TRBJ2-3; cdr3_aa: CASTPGHSTDTQYF; cdr3_nt: TGTGCCAGCACTCCGGGACACAGCACAGATACGCAGTATTTT
clone_size: NA; d_call: NA; v_call: TRBV6-1; j_call: TRBJ2-2; cdr3_aa: CASSEKTGDTGELFF; cdr3_nt: TGTGCCAGCAGTGAAAAAACGGGGGACACCGGGGAGCTGTTTTTT
clone_size: few; d_call: NA; v_call: TRBV10-3; j_call: TRBJ2-3; cdr3_aa: CAIRVDSTDTQYF; cdr3_nt: TGTGCCATCCGGGTGGATTCCACAGATACGCAGTATTTT
clone_size: many; d_call: NA; v_call: TRBV25-1; j_call: TRBJ2-3; cdr3_aa: CASSEASRRTQYF; cdr3_nt: TGTGCCAGCAGTGAAGCCTCAAGGCGGACGCAGTATTTT
clone_size: many; d_call: NA; v_call: TRBV13; j_call: TRBJ2-7; cdr3_aa: CASSLGRSSSEQYF; cdr3_nt: TGTGCCAGCAGCTTAGGCAGGAGCTCGTCCGAGCAGTACTTC
clone_size: many; d_call: TRBD1; v_call: TRBV5-1; j_call: TRBJ2-1; cdr3_aa: CASSLDSGQGSDEQFF; cdr3_nt: TGCGCCAGCAGCTTGGATTCGGGACAGGGTTCCGATGAGCAGTTCTTC
clone_size: many; d_call: TRBD1; v_call: TRBV9; j_call: TRBJ2-7; cdr3_aa: CASSGDRDYEQYF; cdr3_nt: TGTGCCAGCAGCGGGGACAGGGACTACGAGCAGTACTTC
clone_size: many; d_call: TRBD1; v_call: TRBV10-3; j_call: TRBJ1-2; cdr3_aa: CAISPGTGTYGYTF; cdr3_nt: TGTGCCATCAGCCCCGGGACAGGGACCTATGGCTACACCTTC
clone_size: NA; d_call: TRBD1; v_call: TRBV20-1; j_call: TRBJ1-2; cdr3_aa: CSASPTGVDYGYTF; cdr3_nt: TGCAGTGCTAGCCCGACAGGGGTTGACTATGGCTACACCTTC
clone_size: many; d_call: TRBD2; v_call: TRBV7-6; j_call: TRBJ2-2; cdr3_aa: CASSLENSVGGRTGELFF; cdr3_nt: TGTGCCAGCAGCTTAGAAAACTCAGTGGGAGGGCGGACCGGGGAGCTGTTTTTT
clone_size: NA; d_call: TRBD2; v_call: TRBV2; j_call: TRBJ2-3; cdr3_aa: CASSSTSETDTQYF; cdr3_nt: TGTGCCAGCAGCTCCACTAGCGAAACGGATACGCAATATTTT
clone_size: many; d_call: NA; v_call: TRBV5-1; j_call: TRBJ1-1; cdr3_aa: CASSLDNTEAFF; cdr3_nt: TGCGCCAGCAGCCTGGATAACACTGAAGCTTTCTTT
clone_size: NA; d_call: TRBD2; v_call: TRBV6-1; j_call: TRBJ2-3; cdr3_aa: CASSEQAGGPSDTQYF; cdr3_nt: TGTGCCAGCAGTGAACAAGCGGGAGGGCCGTCCGATACGCAGTATTTT
clone_size: many; d_call: NA; v_call: TRBV7-9; j_call: TRBJ2-1; cdr3_aa: CASSLEPGLGHEQFF; cdr3_nt: TGTGCCAGCAGCTTGGAACCGGGCCTTGGTCATGAGCAGTTCTTC
clone_size: many; d_call: TRBD1; v_call: TRBV6-4; j_call: TRBJ2-3; cdr3_aa: CASSDSPGQGTDTQYF; cdr3_nt: TGTGCCAGCAGTGACTCACCGGGACAGGGCACAGATACGCAGTATTTT
clone_size: NA; d_call: NA; v_call: TRBV2; j_call: TRBJ2-3; cdr3_aa: CASRASRVGADTQYF; cdr3_nt: TGTGCCAGCAGAGCCTCGAGGGTCGGAGCAGATACGCAGTATTTT